The 12 T cell receptor beta chains presented below share a single source sample, sequenced in a study of OX40 agonist ivuxolimab in advanced cancers. Clones were read by immunoSEQ multiplex PCR, and TCRdb kept only the in-frame ones, dropping some. The sample has about 74,000 clones, roughly 88% seen once; the top ten hold around 0.95%. Sequencing used CD4+ or CD8+ T cells sorted from blood, obtained in a trial of the OX40 agonist ivuxolimab. The source is an adult with an advanced solid tumor such as melanoma, head and neck, liver or kidney cancer.

V usage is TRBV2 and J usage is TRBJ2-7; D remains unclear. Germline V CDR1 and CDR2: SNHLY, FYNNEI. The V gene lost 0 bases and the J gene lost 4 bases, with 4 bases spanning the gap. The CDR3 totals 12 residues. CDR3 amino acids: CASSEARYEQYF. CDR3 nucleotide sequence: TGTGCCAGCAGTGAAGCGAGGTACGAGCAGTACTTC. Full variable domain (rest looked up from reference TRBV2 and TRBJ2-7): EPEVTQTPSHQVTQMGQEVILRCVPISNHLYFYWYRQILGQKVEFLVSFYNNEISEKSEIFDDQFSVERPDGSNFTLKIRSTKLEDSAMYFCASSEARYEQYFGPGTRLTVT.

The J gene is TRBJ1-5, the V gene TRBV27; D is possibly TRBD1 (6 bases). The CDR3 contains 18 residues. Germline CDR1 and CDR2: MNHEY and SMNVEV (reference sequence). V gave up 9 bases and J gave up 0 bases, with 24 bases separating them. In DNA form, the CDR3 reads TGTGCCAGGCAACACAGGGCTCCTATACTATATAGCAATCAGCCCCAGCATTTT. Amino acid sequence: CARQHRAPILYSNQPQHF.

The J gene is TRBJ2-3, the V gene TRBV7-2; tentatively, D is TRBD2 (6 bases). Trimming removed 3 bases from V and 0 bases from J, with 10 bases in between. Germline assignment: CDR1 SGHTA and CDR2 FQGNSA. This CDR3 is built from 15 residues. CDR3 sequence (DNA): TGTGCCAGCAGCTTGTTTAGCGGTAGCACAGATACGCAGTATTTT. Protein sequence: CASSLFSGSTDTQYF.

The genes are TRBV18 and TRBJ2-3; D is undetermined. This CDR3 is 14 amino acids long. V lost 2 bases and J 4 bases, leaving 10 bases between the germline ends. The V gene's germline CDR1 is KGHSH and CDR2 LQKENI. CDR3 in amino acids: CASSPNSAADTQYF. CDR3 nucleotides: TGTGCCAGCTCACCAAATTCGGCGGCAGATACGCAGTATTTT.

V is TRBV5-8 and J is TRBJ2-3; D may be TRBD1 or TRBD2 (5 bases each). Germline-derived CDR1 and CDR2 are SGHTS and YDEGEE. The CDR3 totals 14 residues. Trimming pared 4 bases from V and 2 bases from J, leaving 11 bases between. CDR3 in DNA: TGTGCCAGCAGCAAGGGACCGATCACAGATACGCAGTATTTT. Translating gives CASSKGPITDTQYF. The entire variable domain, with the rest obtained from reference TRBV5-8 and TRBJ2-3, is as follows: EAGVTQSPTHLIKTRGQQATLRCSPISGHTSVYWYQQALGLGLQFLLWYDEGEERNRGNFPPRFSGRQFPNYSSELNVNALELEDSALYLCASSKGPITDTQYFGPGTRLTVL.

The V call is TRBV7-9, the J call TRBJ2-4, with D possibly called TRBD1 or TRBD2 (5 bases each). The CDR3 covers 14 residues. CDR1 and CDR2 from the germline V gene are SEHNR and FQNEAQ (reference sequence). Between the trimmed V and J ends, which lost 2 bases and 8 bases, there was a span of 13 bases. CDR3 nucleotide sequence: TGTGCCAGCAGCTTAACCGGGGCACGGGACATTCAGTACTTC. Translating it yields CASSLTGARDIQYF.

The V gene is TRBV28, the J gene TRBJ1-1, with D perhaps TRBD1 (5 bases). Per germline, CDR1 MDHEN and CDR2 SYDVKM. There are 13 residues in the CDR3. V lost 2 bases to trimming and J lost 1 base, with 5 bases between them. CDR3 sequence reads: CASSLGGNTEAFF. CDR3 nucleotide sequence: TGTGCCAGCAGTTTAGGGGGGAACACTGAAGCTTTCTTT.

The rearrangement uses TRBV5-1 and TRBJ2-3; D remains ambiguous. With 3 bases removed from V and 2 bases from J, the gap between germline ends came to 7 bases. The CDR3 extends over 13 amino acids. Germline V CDR1 and CDR2: SGHRS, YFSETQ. CDR3 coding DNA: TGCGCCAGCAGCTCGGGCATCACAGATACGCAGTATTTT. The encoded protein is CASSSGITDTQYF. The full variable domain, completed using reference TRBV5-1 and TRBJ2-3, is KAGVTQTPRYLIKTRGQQVTLSCSPISGHRSVSWYQQTPGQGLQFLFEYFSETQRNKGNFPGRFSGRQFSNSRSEMNVSTLELGDSALYLCASSSGITDTQYFGPGTRLTVL.

This sequence joins TRBV7-3 and TRBJ1-3; 7 nucleotides match TRBD1. The CDR3 extends over 17 amino acids. Trimming cost V 1 base and J 5 bases; bases outside gene matches: 11. The V gene's germline CDR1 is SGHTA and CDR2 FQGTGA. DNA of the CDR3: TGTGCCAGCAGCTTAAGATCGGGCCAGGGGGAACGAAACACCATATATTTT. Translated: CASSLRSGQGERNTIYF.

V and J are TRBV28 and TRBJ2-4; 8 bases match TRBD2. The germline V gene encodes CDR1 MDHEN and CDR2 SYDVKM. V gave up 2 bases and J gave up 0 bases; unmatched junction bases: 3. This CDR3 is 16 amino acids long. In DNA, the CDR3 is TGTGCCAGCAGTTTAAGCGGGGGTCAAGCCAAAAACATTCAGTACTTC. As protein: CASSLSGGQAKNIQYF.

The chain carries TRBV29-1 and TRBJ2-1; 9 nucleotides line up with TRBD1. V gave up 7 bases and J gave up 8 bases; unmatched junction bases: 6. Germline loops: CDR1 SQVTM, CDR2 ANQGSEA. The CDR3 consists of 12 residues. DNA of the CDR3: TGCAGCGCAAACAGGGGGCACGATGAGCAGTTCTTC. Protein sequence: CSANRGHDEQFF.

The chain uses TRBV11-1 and TRBJ2-5; 12 bases align to TRBD1. The CDR3 consists of 15 residues. From germline, CDR1 is SGHAT and CDR2 FQDESV (reference sequence). V dropped 6 bases and J dropped 4; count of bases not matched to a gene: 6. CDR3 DNA: TGTGCCAGCAGAGTCGGGACAGGGGGCGCAGAGACCCAGTACTTC. It is translated as CASRVGTGGAETQYF.